The 2 T cell receptor beta chains listed next were all sequenced from one sample in a study of blood T cell repertoires in COVID-19. Only in-frame clones appear in the TCRdb table, and some are missing; sequencing was by immunoSEQ multiplex PCR. The top ten clones hold roughly 17% of a sample with 95,000 to 100,000 clones, about 91% of them seen once. The sequenced material came from peripheral blood. The receptor source for this set is a man between 50 and 59 years old with acute or convalescent COVID-19.

The chain joins TRBV11-2 to TRBJ2-1; D is ambiguous. This CDR3 region has 14 residues. The V and J ends lost 0 bases and 6 bases respectively, with 9 bases between them. The V gene's germline CDR1 is SGHAT and CDR2 FQNNGV. CDR3 nucleotide sequence: TGTGCCAGCAGCTTAGACAGGTTTCGCAATGAGCAGTTCTTC. It encodes CASSLDRFRNEQFF.

The chain is built from TRBV5-1 and TRBJ2-7, with a tentative D call TRBD1 (6 bases). Trimming took 4 bases from V and 6 from J, leaving 20 bases between them. The V gene's germline CDR1 is SGHRS and CDR2 YFSETQ. The CDR3 length is 15 residues. As DNA, the CDR3 is TGCGCCAGCAGCCTACAGGGTAACAGGGTCTCCGAGCAGTACTTC. It encodes CASSLQGNRVSEQYF.